The TCR beta chain described here comes from a study of shared clonotypes between healthy human individuals. General study results and limits: Sampling covered blood only; tissue repertoires likely differ.

This table comes from immunoSEQ multiplex PCR, and its TCRdb copy is limited to in-frame clones, with some not included. This sample carries roughly 1 million clones, 70% to 80% of them seen once, and the ten largest clones take approximately 0.5%. Healthy HIV-negative adults with no recent acute infections or vaccinations were recruited as donors. Splitting the CD4+ cells yielded a CD45RA+ naive subset and a CD45RA-negative memory subset. Unmatched junction bases numbered 9, after V lost 5 bases and J lost 8 bases. This CDR3 contains 14 residues. Germline V lookup: CDR1 SGHNT, CDR2 YENEEA. This clone was recorded a few times. Its antigen is undetermined.

The chain is built from TRBV11-3 and TRBJ2-1, with TRBD1 matching 7 bases. The clonotype was recovered from a man aged 18 to 29 in good health. Some clones in this sample may be carry-over from other donors' samples. Specimen: memory CD4+ T cells from PBMCs. Stated subset: CD45RA-negative fraction. CDR3 sequence reads: CASSLQGQADEQFF. CDR3 sequence (DNA): TGTGCCAGCAGCCTACAGGGGCAGGCTGATGAGCAGTTCTTC.